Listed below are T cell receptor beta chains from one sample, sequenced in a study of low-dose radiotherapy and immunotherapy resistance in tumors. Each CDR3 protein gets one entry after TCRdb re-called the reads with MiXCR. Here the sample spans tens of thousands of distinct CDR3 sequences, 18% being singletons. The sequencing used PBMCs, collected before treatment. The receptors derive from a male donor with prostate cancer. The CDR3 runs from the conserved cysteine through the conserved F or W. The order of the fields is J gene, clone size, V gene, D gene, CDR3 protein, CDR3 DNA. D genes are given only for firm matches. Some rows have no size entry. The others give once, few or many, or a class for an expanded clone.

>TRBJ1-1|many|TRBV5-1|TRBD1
CASSTDRGGEAFF
TGCGCCAGCAGCACGGACAGGGGGGGTGAAGCTTTCTTT
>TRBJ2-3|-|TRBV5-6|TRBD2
CASSLVDELAGGRNTQYF
TGTGCCAGCAGCTTGGTCGACGAACTAGCGGGGGGGCGGAATACGCAGTATTTT
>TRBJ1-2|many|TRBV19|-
CASTITGVNYGYTF
TGTGCCAGTACAATTACGGGGGTTAACTATGGCTACACCTTC
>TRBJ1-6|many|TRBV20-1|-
CSAKGGRGNSPLHF
TGCAGTGCTAAAGGTGGGAGGGGTAATTCACCCCTCCACTTT
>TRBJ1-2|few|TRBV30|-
CAWIPVRGPEGYTF
TGTGCCTGGATACCCGTGAGGGGTCCGGAGGGCTACACCTTC
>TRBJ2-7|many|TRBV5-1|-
CASSLAPRSYEQYF
TGCGCCAGCAGCTTGGCACCGCGCTCCTACGAGCAGTACTTC
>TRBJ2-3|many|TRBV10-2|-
CASSESVGASDTQYF
TGCGCCAGCAGTGAGTCGGTGGGGGCATCAGATACGCAGTATTTT
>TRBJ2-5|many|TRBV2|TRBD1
CASDWDRAETQYF
TGTGCCAGCGATTGGGACAGGGCAGAGACCCAGTACTTC
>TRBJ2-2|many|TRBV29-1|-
CSASLRVNTGELFF
TGCAGCGCCTCACTGCGGGTGAACACCGGGGAGCTGTTTTTT
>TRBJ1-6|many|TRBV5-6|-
CASSLSAGSPTLHF
TGTGCCAGCAGCTTAAGCGCAGGGTCGCCGACCCTCCACTTT
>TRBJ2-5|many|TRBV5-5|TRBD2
CASSLGGLETETQYF
TGTGCCAGCAGCTTAGGGGGACTAGAGACCGAGACCCAGTACTTC
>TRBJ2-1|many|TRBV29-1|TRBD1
CSVEDFPDREQFF
TGCAGCGTTGAAGATTTCCCGGACAGGGAGCAGTTCTTC
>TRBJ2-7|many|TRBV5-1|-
CASSFLGGTYEQYF
TGCGCCAGCAGCTTTTTGGGCGGCACCTACGAGCAGTACTTC
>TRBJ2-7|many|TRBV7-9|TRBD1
CASSQDRVPYEQYF
TGTGCCAGCAGCCAAGACAGGGTCCCCTACGAGCAGTACTTC
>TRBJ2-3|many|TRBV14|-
CASSQVTGTDTQYF
TGTGCCAGCAGCCAAGTGACCGGGACCGATACGCAGTATTTT